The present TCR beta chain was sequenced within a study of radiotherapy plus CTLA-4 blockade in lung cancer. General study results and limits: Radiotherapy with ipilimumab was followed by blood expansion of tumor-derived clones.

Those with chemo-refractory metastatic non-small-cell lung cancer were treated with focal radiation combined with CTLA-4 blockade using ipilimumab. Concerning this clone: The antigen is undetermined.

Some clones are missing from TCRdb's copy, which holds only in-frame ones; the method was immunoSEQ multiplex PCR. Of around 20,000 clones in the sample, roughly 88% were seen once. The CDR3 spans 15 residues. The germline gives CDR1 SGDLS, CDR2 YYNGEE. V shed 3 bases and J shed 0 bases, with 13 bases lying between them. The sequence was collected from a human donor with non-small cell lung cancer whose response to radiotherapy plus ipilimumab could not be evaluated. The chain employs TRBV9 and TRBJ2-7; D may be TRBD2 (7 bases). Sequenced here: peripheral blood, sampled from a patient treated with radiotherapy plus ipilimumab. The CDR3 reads CASSAGGGPSYEQYF. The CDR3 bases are TGTGCCAGCAGCGCGGGGGGCGGTCCCTCCTACGAGCAGTACTTC.